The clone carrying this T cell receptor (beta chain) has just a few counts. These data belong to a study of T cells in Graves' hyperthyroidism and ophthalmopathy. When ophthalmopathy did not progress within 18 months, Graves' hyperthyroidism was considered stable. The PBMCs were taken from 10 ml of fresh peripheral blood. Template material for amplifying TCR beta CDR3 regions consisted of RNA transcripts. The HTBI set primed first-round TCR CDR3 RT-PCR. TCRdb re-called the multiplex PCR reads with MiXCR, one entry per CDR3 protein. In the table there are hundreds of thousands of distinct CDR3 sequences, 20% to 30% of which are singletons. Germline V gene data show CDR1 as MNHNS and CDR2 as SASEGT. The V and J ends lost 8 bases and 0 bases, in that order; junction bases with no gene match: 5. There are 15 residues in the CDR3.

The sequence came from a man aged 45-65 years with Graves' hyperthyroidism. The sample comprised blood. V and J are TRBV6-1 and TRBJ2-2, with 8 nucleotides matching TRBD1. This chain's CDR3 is CASRGQGANTGELFF. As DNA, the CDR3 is TGTGCCAGCCGCGGACAGGGCGCGAACACCGGGGAGCTGTTTTTT.